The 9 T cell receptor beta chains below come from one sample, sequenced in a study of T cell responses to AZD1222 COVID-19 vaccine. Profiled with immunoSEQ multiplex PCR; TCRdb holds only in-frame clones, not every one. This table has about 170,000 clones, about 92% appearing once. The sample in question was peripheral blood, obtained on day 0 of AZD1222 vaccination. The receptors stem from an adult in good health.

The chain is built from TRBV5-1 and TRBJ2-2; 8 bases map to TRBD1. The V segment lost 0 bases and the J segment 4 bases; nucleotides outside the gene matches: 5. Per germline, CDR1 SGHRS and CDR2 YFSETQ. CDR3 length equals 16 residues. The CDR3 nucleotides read TGCGCCAGCAGCTTGGCGGACAGGGTCGGCACCGGGGAGCTGTTTTTT. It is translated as CASSLADRVGTGELFF.

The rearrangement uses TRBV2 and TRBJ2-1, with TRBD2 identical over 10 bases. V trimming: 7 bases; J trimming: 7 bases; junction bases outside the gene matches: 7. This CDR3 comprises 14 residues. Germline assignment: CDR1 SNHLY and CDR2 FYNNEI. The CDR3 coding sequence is TGTGCCAGCATTCTAGCGGGAGTCGTGAATGAGCAGTTCTTC. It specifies CASILAGVVNEQFF.

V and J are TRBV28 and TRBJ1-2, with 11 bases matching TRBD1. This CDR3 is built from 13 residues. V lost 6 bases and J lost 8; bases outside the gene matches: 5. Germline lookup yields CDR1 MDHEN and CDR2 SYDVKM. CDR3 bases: TGTGCCAGCAGCTGGACAGGGGGCTGGGGCTACACCTTC. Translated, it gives CASSWTGGWGYTF.

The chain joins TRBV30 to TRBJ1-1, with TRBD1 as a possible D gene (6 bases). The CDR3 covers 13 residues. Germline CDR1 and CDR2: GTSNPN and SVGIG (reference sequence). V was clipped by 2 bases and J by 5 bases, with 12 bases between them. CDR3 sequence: CAWSYRVGTEAFF. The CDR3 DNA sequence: TGTGCCTGGAGTTACAGGGTTGGTACTGAAGCTTTCTTT.

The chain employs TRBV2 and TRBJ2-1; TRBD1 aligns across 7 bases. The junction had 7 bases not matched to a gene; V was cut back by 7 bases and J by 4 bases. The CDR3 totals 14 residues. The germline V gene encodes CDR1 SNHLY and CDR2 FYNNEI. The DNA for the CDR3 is TGTGCCAGCACTCAAAGGGGGCAGTACAATGAGCAGTTCTTC. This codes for CASTQRGQYNEQFF.

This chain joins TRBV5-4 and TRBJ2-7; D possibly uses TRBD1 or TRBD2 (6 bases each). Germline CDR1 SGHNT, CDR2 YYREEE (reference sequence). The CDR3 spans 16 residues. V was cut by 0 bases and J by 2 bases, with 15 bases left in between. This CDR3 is CASSLARGDLAYEQYF. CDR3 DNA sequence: TGTGCCAGCAGCTTGGCAAGGGGGGACCTCGCCTACGAGCAGTACTTC. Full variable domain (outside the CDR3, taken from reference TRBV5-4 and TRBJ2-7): ETGVTQSPTHLIKTRGQQVTLRCSSQSGHNTVSWYQQALGQGPQFIFQYYREEENGRGNFPPRFSGLQFPNYSSELNVNALELDDSALYLCASSLARGDLAYEQYFGPGTRLTVT.

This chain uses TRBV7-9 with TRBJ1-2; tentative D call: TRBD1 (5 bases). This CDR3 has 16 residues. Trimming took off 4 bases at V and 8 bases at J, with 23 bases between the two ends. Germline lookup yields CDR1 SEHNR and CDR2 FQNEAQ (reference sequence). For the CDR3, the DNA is TGTGCCAGCAGCTATTTTCGGGAGGGGCCGACAAGGGGCTACACCTTC. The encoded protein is CASSYFREGPTRGYTF.

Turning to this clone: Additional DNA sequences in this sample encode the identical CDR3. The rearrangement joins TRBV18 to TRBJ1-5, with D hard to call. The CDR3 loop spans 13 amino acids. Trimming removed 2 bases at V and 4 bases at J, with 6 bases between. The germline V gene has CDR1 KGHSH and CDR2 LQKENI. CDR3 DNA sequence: TGTGCCAGCTCACCAGATAGGAATCAGCCCCAGCATTTT. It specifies CASSPDRNQPQHF.

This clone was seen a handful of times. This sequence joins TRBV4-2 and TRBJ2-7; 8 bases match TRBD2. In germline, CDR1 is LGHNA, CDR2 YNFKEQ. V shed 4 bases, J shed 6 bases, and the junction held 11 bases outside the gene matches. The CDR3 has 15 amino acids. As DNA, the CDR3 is TGTGCCAGCAGCCTCTCCGGGACTAGGGGTTCCGAGCAGTACTTC. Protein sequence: CASSLSGTRGSEQYF.